The sequence of this T cell receptor (beta chain) was determined in a study of shared clonotypes between healthy human individuals. Into CD45RA+ naive and CD45RA-negative memory subsets, the CD4+ cells were split. The data were produced by immunoSEQ multiplex PCR, yet TCRdb's version contains in-frame clones alone and is incomplete. The table shows 2.5 million or so clones, with approximately 92% occurring only once. CDR1 is MNHNS, CDR2 SASEGT, per germline. CDR3 length: 15 amino acids. Between the trimmed V and J ends, which lost 7 bases and 0 bases, there was a span of 13 bases. This sequence originates from a man between 18 and 29 years old in good health. The material sequenced was naive CD4+ T cells sorted from blood. Noted subset: CD45RA+ positively selected. V usage is TRBV6-1 and J usage is TRBJ1-5, with D possibly TRBD1 on 5 matching bases. The CDR3 sequence: CASMGGMGSNQPQHF. DNA for the CDR3: TGTGCCAGCATGGGGGGGATGGGTAGCAATCAGCCCCAGCATTTT.